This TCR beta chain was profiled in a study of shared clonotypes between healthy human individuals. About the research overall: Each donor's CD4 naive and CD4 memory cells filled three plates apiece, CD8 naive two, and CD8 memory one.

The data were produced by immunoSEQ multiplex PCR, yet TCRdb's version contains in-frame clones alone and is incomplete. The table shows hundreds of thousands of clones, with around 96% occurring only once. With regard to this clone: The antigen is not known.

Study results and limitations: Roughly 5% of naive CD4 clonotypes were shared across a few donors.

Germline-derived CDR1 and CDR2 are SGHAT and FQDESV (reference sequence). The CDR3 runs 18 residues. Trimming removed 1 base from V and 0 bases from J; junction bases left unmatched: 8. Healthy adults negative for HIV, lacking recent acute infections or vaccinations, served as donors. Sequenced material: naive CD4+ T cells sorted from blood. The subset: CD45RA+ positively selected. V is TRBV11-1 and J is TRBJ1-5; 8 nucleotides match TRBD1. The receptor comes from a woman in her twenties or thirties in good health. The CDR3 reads CASSLGQGSLDSNQPQHF. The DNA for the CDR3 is TGTGCCAGCAGCTTAGGACAGGGGTCCCTCGATAGCAATCAGCCCCAGCATTTT.